This T cell receptor beta chain emerged from a study of shared clonotypes between healthy human individuals. Trimming shortened V by 0 bases and J by 6 bases, and 10 bases separated the two germline ends. The germline V gene encodes CDR1 SGDLS and CDR2 YYNGEE. This CDR3 has 13 amino acids. Study observations and caveats: Across a handful of donors, naive CD4 shared roughly 5.2%, naive CD8 about 3.2%, memory CD4 2% to 2.5%, memory CD8 approximately 0.4%. The four-donor shared clonotypes exceeded non-shared clonotypes in generation probability, with non-shared ones scoring lower.

In replicate PCRs of sorted subsets, roughly 210 ng DNA, about 29,000 T cell genomes, was used. Clones were read by immunoSEQ multiplex PCR, and TCRdb kept only the in-frame ones, dropping some. The table includes some 2,000,000 clones, approximately 94% detected once. Turning to this clone: The antigen is not known.

In the naive CD8 group, cells lacked CD45RO and were positively selected for CCR7, so terminally differentiated effector memory CD45RA+ cells were left out. Sequencing was carried out using naive CD8+ T cells sorted from blood. The chain combines TRBV9 with TRBJ2-7; perhaps TRBD2 as D (5 bases). The clonotype was recovered from a man between 18 and 35 years old in good health. CDR3 sequence reads: CASSVVSEGEQYF. DNA for the CDR3: TGTGCCAGCAGCGTAGTTTCTGAGGGCGAGCAGTACTTC. The full variable domain, completed using reference TRBV9 and TRBJ2-7, is DSGVTQTPKHLITATGQRVTLRCSPRSGDLSVYWYQQSLDQGLQFLIQYYNGEERAKGNILERFSAQQFPDLHSELNLSSLELGDSALYFCASSVVSEGEQYFGPGTRLTVT.